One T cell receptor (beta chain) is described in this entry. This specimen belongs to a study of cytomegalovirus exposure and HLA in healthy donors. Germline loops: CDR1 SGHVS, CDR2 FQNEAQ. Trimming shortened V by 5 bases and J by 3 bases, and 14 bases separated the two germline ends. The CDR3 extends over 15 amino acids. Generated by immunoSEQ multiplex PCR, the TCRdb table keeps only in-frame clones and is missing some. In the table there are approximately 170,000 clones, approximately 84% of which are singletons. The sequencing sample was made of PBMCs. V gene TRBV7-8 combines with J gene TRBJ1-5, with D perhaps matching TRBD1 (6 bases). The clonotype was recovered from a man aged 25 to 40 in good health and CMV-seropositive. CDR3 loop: CASSKRRDTNQPQHF. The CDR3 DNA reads TGTGCCAGCAGCAAGAGAAGGGACACCAATCAGCCCCAGCATTTT.